A single sample is the source of the 21 T cell receptor beta chains below, sequenced in a study of beta chain features in type 1 diabetes. Every bit of the isolated RNA underwent reverse transcription, so sequencing read expressed TCRB transcripts. Assay: immunoSEQ multiplex PCR; the TCRdb copy retains only in-frame clones and omits some. The repertoire holds about 130,000 clones, with roughly a tenth as singletons. Sequenced sample: central memory CD4+ T cells from blood. Receptors originate from a man younger than 30 in good health.

The chain combines TRBV19 with TRBJ1-2; 10 bases are shared with TRBD1. The CDR3 is made up of 15 amino acids. V shed 3 bases, J shed 8 bases, and the junction held 9 bases outside the gene matches. The germline V gene encodes CDR1 LNHDA and CDR2 SQIVND (reference sequence). The DNA for the CDR3 is TGTGCCAGTAGTATCGGGGACAGGGGTTTTCGGGGCTACACCTTC. Amino acids: CASSIGDRGFRGYTF.

The gene calls are TRBV20-1 and TRBJ1-1, with 7 bases lining up with TRBD1. The germline V gene has CDR1 DFQATT and CDR2 SNEGSKA (reference sequence). The CDR3 extends over 11 amino acids. CDR3 region: CNSGGGTEAFF. CDR3 coding DNA: TGCAACTCAGGGGGTGGCACTGAAGCTTTCTTT.

A few counts support this clone. The chain uses TRBV14 and TRBJ1-4, with TRBD1 matching over 8 bases. Trimming removed 4 bases from V and 8 bases from J; junction bases left unmatched: 6. This CDR3 is built from 14 residues. CDR1 is SGHDN, CDR2 FVKESK, per germline. The chain's CDR3 is CASSLPGTGEKLFF. CDR3 sequence (DNA): TGTGCCAGCAGCCTCCCTGGGACAGGAGAAAAACTGTTTTTT.

CDR3 residues: CASRPLQGPEQYF. CDR3 nucleotides: TGTGCCAGCCGGCCCCTACAGGGTCCCGAGCAGTACTTC. V usage is TRBV6-6 and J usage is TRBJ2-7, with a tentative D call TRBD1 (6 bases). Trimming removed 8 bases from V and 6 bases from J, with 17 bases in between. The CDR3 covers 13 residues. Germline assignment: CDR1 MNHNY and CDR2 SVGAGI (reference sequence).

Only a few counts were recorded for this clone. The rearrangement links TRBV11-2 to TRBJ2-4; a possible D gene is TRBD2 (5 bases). The germline V gene has CDR1 SGHAT and CDR2 FQNNGV. V was pared by 5 bases and J by 13 bases, with 21 bases between. CDR3 size: 14 residues. CDR3 loop: CASSPRLSREMQYF. The CDR3 DNA reads as TGTGCCAGCAGCCCGAGGCTATCTCGGGAAATGCAGTACTTC.

This clone was seen more than once but under ten times. This chain uses TRBV7-6 with TRBJ1-2; tentative D call: TRBD1 (6 bases). The CDR3 loop spans 15 amino acids. Germline lookup yields CDR1 SGHVS and CDR2 FNYEAQ. Trimming removed 3 bases from V and 5 bases from J, with 16 bases in between. CDR3 residues: CASSFGPQGPYGYTF. CDR3 in DNA: TGTGCCAGCAGCTTTGGTCCACAGGGACCTTATGGCTACACCTTC.

In this sample, this clone turned up many times. The chain combines TRBV29-1 with TRBJ1-2, with D unclear. CDR1 and CDR2 (germline): SQVTM, ANQGSEA. The CDR3 has 11 residues. V shed 4 bases and J shed 2 bases, with 5 bases lying between them. The CDR3 sequence is CSVARNYGYTF. The CDR3 DNA is TGCAGCGTTGCCAGAAACTATGGCTACACCTTC.

This clone was counted only a few times. The rearrangement uses TRBV7-2 and TRBJ2-3; 9 positions agree with TRBD2. Germline lookup yields CDR1 SGHTA and CDR2 FQGNSA. CDR3 length equals 18 residues. V lost 1 base and J lost 2; bases outside the gene matches: 10. CDR3 DNA sequence: TGTGCCAGCAGCTTAGTCCCCCAGCGGGGGGCCATCACAGATACGCAGTATTTT. It yields the protein CASSLVPQRGAITDTQYF.

The chain is built from TRBV11-2 and TRBJ2-5; 9 bases map to TRBD1. This CDR3 region has 15 residues. The trim removed 5 bases at V and 5 bases at J, leaving 9 bases unmatched. Looked up from germline, CDR1 is SGHAT and CDR2 is FQNNGV. The CDR3 sequence is CASSPYRGREETQYF. The CDR3 DNA sequence: TGTGCCAGCAGCCCCTACAGGGGGCGCGAGGAGACCCAGTACTTC.

In this sample, this clone turned up many times. V is TRBV7-9 and J is TRBJ2-6, with TRBD1 identical over 9 bases. The V gene end was trimmed by 4 bases and the J gene end by 2 bases; junction bases not matched to a gene: 6. Germline CDR1 SEHNR, CDR2 FQNEAQ (reference sequence). The CDR3 spans 17 residues. The CDR3 bases are TGTGCCAGCAGCTCCGGACAGGGGTCCCCTGGGGCCAACGTCCTGACTTTC. Residues: CASSSGQGSPGANVLTF. The full variable domain, its missing parts supplied by reference TRBV7-9 and TRBJ2-6, is DTGVSQNPRHKITKRGQNVTFRCDPISEHNRLYWYRQTLGQGPEFLTYFQNEAQLEKSRLLSDRFSAERPKGSFSTLEIQRTEQGDSAMYLCASSSGQGSPGANVLTFGAGSRLTVL.

The gene calls are TRBV10-3 and TRBJ2-7; D possibly corresponds to TRBD2 (6 bases). The length of the CDR3 is 15 residues. Germline CDR1 is ENHRY and CDR2 is SYGVKD. Between the trimmed V and J ends, which lost 5 bases and 2 bases, there was a span of 16 bases. Here the CDR3 reads CAISQGLGLPYEQYF. The CDR3, as DNA: TGTGCCATCAGTCAGGGACTTGGCCTGCCCTACGAGCAGTACTTC.

The J gene is TRBJ2-1, the V gene TRBV5-1; 9 bases agree with TRBD2. The CDR3 is made up of 16 amino acids. Trimming took 4 bases from V and 2 from J; bases not matched to a gene: 7. Germline V gene data show CDR1 as SGHRS and CDR2 as YFSETQ. CDR3 residues: CASSPDAGGAYNEQFF. CDR3 nucleotides: TGCGCCAGCAGCCCGGATGCGGGGGGGGCCTACAATGAGCAGTTCTTC.

The gene calls are TRBV6-1 and TRBJ1-5, with 8 bases aligning to TRBD1. CDR1 is MNHNS and CDR2 is SASEGT in the germline V gene. Losses at the gene ends were 4 bases for V and 6 bases for J; bases not matched to a gene: 2. The CDR3 length is 13 residues. For the CDR3, the DNA is TGTGCCAGCAGTGGGACAGGGTTTCAGCCCCAGCATTTT. Protein product: CASSGTGFQPQHF.

The chain links TRBV10-3 to TRBJ1-3; 7 bases are shared with TRBD1. CDR1 and CDR2 (germline): ENHRY, SYGVKD. Unmatched junction bases numbered 3, after V lost 0 bases and J lost 1 base. The CDR3 spans 16 residues. The CDR3 region has the DNA TGTGCCATCAGTGAGTCTACGGGACAGTCTGGAAACACCATATATTTT. It yields the protein CAISESTGQSGNTIYF.

This clone turned up a few times. The V gene is TRBV11-1, the J gene TRBJ2-2; possibly TRBD1 for D (7 bases). This CDR3 is built from 15 residues. The germline CDR1 and CDR2 sequences are SGHAT and FQDESV (reference sequence). The ends were cut back, 5 bases at V and 4 bases at J, with 14 bases in the middle. CDR3 protein: CASSQGGGGTGELFF. Here the CDR3 DNA reads TGTGCCAGCAGCCAGGGGGGAGGCGGCACCGGGGAGCTGTTTTTT.

V is TRBV4-3 and J is TRBJ1-2; D not resolved. This CDR3 region has 14 residues. Trimming took 4 bases from V and 2 from J, leaving 11 bases between them. The V gene's germline CDR1 is LGHNA and CDR2 YSLEER. Here the CDR3 reads CASSPGIGNYGYTF. CDR3 bases: TGCGCCAGCAGCCCGGGTATCGGGAACTATGGCTACACCTTC.

The chain recombines TRBV27 with TRBJ2-4; no definite D call. Deletions cut 0 bases from V and 0 bases from J, with 6 bases between. CDR1 is MNHEY and CDR2 is SMNVEV in the germline V gene (reference sequence). The CDR3 sequence is 15 residues long. CDR3 sequence reads: CASSLSFRAKNIQYF. CDR3 nucleotide sequence: TGTGCCAGCAGTTTATCGTTTAGAGCCAAAAACATTCAGTACTTC.

This clone has more than one count but fewer than ten. V and J are TRBV2 and TRBJ2-3, with 11 bases lining up with TRBD2. The germline V gene encodes CDR1 SNHLY and CDR2 FYNNEI. The V gene end was trimmed by 6 bases and the J gene end by 8 bases; junction bases not matched to a gene: 13. This CDR3 comprises 16 residues. CDR3 amino acids: CASRDGSSGGPGTQYF. The CDR3 coding sequence is TGTGCCAGCAGGGACGGTTCTAGCGGGGGGCCAGGTACGCAGTATTTT.

Ten or more counts support this clone. The genes are TRBV5-4 and TRBJ2-3; the D gene is possibly TRBD2 (5 bases). This CDR3 contains 12 residues. V lost 4 bases to trimming and J lost 5 bases, with 8 bases between them. From germline, CDR1 is SGHNT and CDR2 YYREEE (reference sequence). Written as DNA, the CDR3 is TGTGCCAGCAGCCCCGAGGGAGATACGCAGTATTTT. Encoded protein: CASSPEGDTQYF.

This sequence joins TRBV5-8 and TRBJ1-2, with D hard to call. Trimming cost V 4 bases and J 5 bases, with 18 bases left between them. The CDR3 is 15 amino acids. Germline V gene data show CDR1 as SGHTS and CDR2 as YDEGEE. The chain's CDR3 is CASSPRGSRGYGYTF. In DNA, the CDR3 is TGTGCCAGCAGCCCACGCGGGAGTCGTGGGTATGGCTACACCTTC.

The sample holds a few counts of this clone. The rearrangement uses TRBV10-3 and TRBJ2-5; TRBD2 matches 7 bases. Per germline, CDR1 ENHRY and CDR2 SYGVKD. This CDR3 has 15 residues. Trimming cost V 0 bases and J 5 bases; bases outside gene matches: 6. As DNA, the CDR3 is TGTGCCATCAGTGAGTCTGCTAGCGGCCGGGAGACCCAGTACTTC. Translation: CAISESASGRETQYF.